The 25 T cell receptor beta chains presented below share a single source sample, sequenced in a study of T cells expressing NK-cell markers. TCRdb reprocessed the 5' RACE reads and reports one entry per CDR3 protein, with no DNA. The listing contains about 540,000 distinct CDR3 sequences. Source material: blood T cells: a sorted CD56 or NKG2C T cell subset, CD4+ or CD8+ T cells, or bulk PBMC T cells (not recorded which). All receptors derive from a man between 18 and 35 years old in good health.

This chain links TRBV6-1 with TRBJ2-1; TCRdb proposes TRBD2, but this gene call is untestable without DNA. CDR3 size: 16 residues. CDR1 and CDR2 from the germline V gene are MNHNS and SASEGT. The CDR3 spells CASSRRAGGPRDEQFF.

This chain uses TRBV18 with TRBJ2-7. The CDR3 extends over 14 amino acids. In germline, CDR1 is KGHSH, CDR2 LQKENI. The CDR3 region is CASSPGYGVYEQYF.

The chain employs TRBV11-2 and TRBJ2-1. The CDR3 loop spans 17 amino acids. Germline CDR1 SGHAT, CDR2 FQNNGV. The CDR3 protein is CASSLGGRGNSYNEQFF.

This rearrangement joins TRBV7-2 to TRBJ2-1. CDR3 length: 12 amino acids. Germline V gives CDR1 SGHTA, CDR2 FQGNSA. CDR3 protein: CASSLAASHQFF.

J is TRBJ2-3 and V is TRBV27; TCRdb proposes TRBD1, but this gene call is untestable without DNA. Germline lookup yields CDR1 MNHEY and CDR2 SMNVEV (reference sequence). The CDR3 runs to 14 residues. CDR3 amino acids: CASSTWTGQDTQYF.

This chain joins TRBV11-2 and TRBJ2-1; TCRdb lists TRBD1, though no DNA is available to test this call. CDR1 SGHAT and CDR2 FQNNGV come from the germline V gene. CDR3 size: 15 residues. The CDR3 region is CASSSWTGDYNEQFF. Combining the CDR3 with reference TRBV11-2 and TRBJ2-1 gives the whole variable domain EAGVAQSPRYKIIEKRQSVAFWCNPISGHATLYWYQQILGQGPKLLIQFQNNGVVDDSQLPKDRFSAERLKGVDSTLKIQPAKLEDSAVYLCASSSWTGDYNEQFFGPGTRLTVL.

Here the CDR3 reads CASSSSRVEETQYF. This rearrangement joins TRBV28 to TRBJ2-5. The germline V gene has CDR1 MDHEN and CDR2 SYDVKM. There are 14 residues in the CDR3.

This sequence joins TRBV6-2 or TRBV6-3 and TRBJ2-7; the TCRdb D gene call, TRBD2, has no DNA to confirm it. CDR1 is MNHEY, CDR2 SVGEGT, per germline. The CDR3 extends over 18 amino acids. CDR3 protein: CASSYNTRNSGNAYEQYF.

The chain uses TRBV12-3 or TRBV12-4 and TRBJ1-3. The CDR3 sequence is 16 residues long. CDR3 in amino acids: CASSFGMGWLGNTIYF.

V is TRBV25-1 and J is TRBJ2-2; TCRdb proposes TRBD2, but this gene call is untestable without DNA. The CDR3 length is 15 residues. CDR1 is MGHDK and CDR2 is SYGVNS in the germline V gene. CDR3 loop: CASSVEAGRTGELFF.

The chain joins TRBV3-1 to TRBJ2-1; TCRdb's assignment of TRBD2 cannot be checked, as there is no DNA. The CDR3 extends over 15 amino acids. CDR1 LGHDT and CDR2 YNNKEL come from the germline V gene (reference sequence). The CDR3 spells CASRSSGTFYNEQFF.

The gene calls are TRBV20-1 and TRBJ2-4; TCRdb picks TRBD1, but there is no DNA to check that call. The germline V gene encodes CDR1 DFQATT and CDR2 SNEGSKA (reference sequence). This CDR3 is built from 13 residues. CDR3 sequence reads: CSAPDRVKNIQYF.

The CDR3 is CASSQRQGSQPQHF. The chain is built from TRBV4-3 and TRBJ1-5; checking the TCRdb D call of TRBD1 is not possible without DNA. The CDR3 loop spans 14 amino acids. From germline, CDR1 is LGHNA and CDR2 YSLEER.

J is TRBJ2-6 and V is TRBV25-1. This CDR3 has 15 residues. The germline CDR1 and CDR2 sequences are MGHDK and SYGVNS. This CDR3 is CASSAEFGGANVLTF. Variable domain in full (rest from reference TRBV25-1 and TRBJ2-6): EADIYQTPRYLVIGTGKKITLECSQTMGHDKMYWYQQDPGMELHLIHYSYGVNSTEKGDLSSESTVSRIRTEHFPLTLESARPSHTSQYLCASSAEFGGANVLTFGAGSRLTVL.

This chain joins TRBV7-2 and TRBJ2-1; the TCRdb D gene call, TRBD2, has no DNA to confirm it. CDR3 length: 13 amino acids. From germline, CDR1 is SGHTA and CDR2 FQGNSA. This chain's CDR3 is CASTLVGLGEQFF. Full variable domain (remainder filled in from reference TRBV7-2 and TRBJ2-1): GAGVSQSPSNKVTEKGKDVELRCDPISGHTALYWYRQSLGQGLEFLIYFQGNSAPDKSGLPSDRFSAERTGGSVSTLTIQRTQQEDSAVYLCASTLVGLGEQFFGPGTRLTVL.

V gene TRBV29-1 combines with J gene TRBJ2-3; TCRdb lists TRBD1, though no DNA is available to test this call. The CDR3 length is 14 residues. Per the germline V gene, CDR1 is SQVTM and CDR2 is ANQGSEA. The CDR3 sequence: CSVEKLRGADTQYF.

The gene calls are TRBV20-1 and TRBJ1-1. The CDR3 sequence is 15 residues long. CDR1 DFQATT and CDR2 SNEGSKA come from the germline V gene (reference sequence). The CDR3 spells CSAGVGPKENTEAFF.

This chain connects TRBV27 to TRBJ1-2; with no DNA, the TCRdb D assignment of TRBD1 cannot be verified. Germline values: CDR1 MNHEY, CDR2 SMNVEV (reference sequence). The length of the CDR3 is 15 residues. This chain's CDR3 is CASSFGAGVTYGYTF.

J is TRBJ2-3 and V is TRBV24-1; the TRBD1 assignment by TCRdb is unverifiable without DNA. The length of the CDR3 is 14 residues. Germline CDR1 KGHDR, CDR2 SFDVKD. The CDR3 loop is CATSDPGESDTQYF.

The chain links TRBV11-1 to TRBJ2-3. Germline V CDR1 and CDR2: SGHAT, FQDESV (reference sequence). The CDR3 length is 15 residues. The CDR3 loop reads CASSPTRASTDTQYF. Together with reference TRBV11-1 and TRBJ2-3, the CDR3 gives the full variable domain: EAEVAQSPRYKITEKSQAVAFWCDPISGHATLYWYRQILGQGPELLVQFQDESVVDDSQLPKDRFSAERLKGVDSTLKIQPAELGDSAMYLCASSPTRASTDTQYFGPGTRLTVL.

The V call is TRBV28, the J call TRBJ2-3; there is no DNA to check the TCRdb D call of TRBD2. Per germline, CDR1 MDHEN and CDR2 SYDVKM. The CDR3 covers 12 residues. This CDR3 reads CASSLLSGRKYF.

This chain connects TRBV7-2 to TRBJ2-7; the TRBD2 assignment by TCRdb is unverifiable without DNA. The germline V gene has CDR1 SGHTA and CDR2 FQGNSA. The CDR3 length is 15 residues. The CDR3 loop is CASSSWTSTAYEQYF. The variable domain in full, with the rest retrieved from reference TRBV7-2 and TRBJ2-7, is GAGVSQSPSNKVTEKGKDVELRCDPISGHTALYWYRQSLGQGLEFLIYFQGNSAPDKSGLPSDRFSAERTGGSVSTLTIQRTQQEDSAVYLCASSSWTSTAYEQYFGPGTRLTVT.

The chain carries TRBV4-3 and TRBJ2-1; TCRdb designates TRBD2, a call that cannot be tested without DNA. The CDR3 covers 15 residues. The germline gives CDR1 LGHNA, CDR2 YSLEER. The CDR3 protein is CASSQGAGGLGEQFF.

This chain links TRBV15 with TRBJ1-3. Germline V gene lookup returns CDR1 LNHNV and CDR2 YYDKDF (reference sequence). The CDR3 runs 15 residues. CDR3 sequence reads: CATSRAPGLRNTIYF.

The rearrangement uses TRBV11-2 and TRBJ2-2; with no DNA, the TCRdb D assignment of TRBD2 cannot be verified. This CDR3 comprises 13 residues. In germline, CDR1 is SGHAT, CDR2 FQNNGV. This CDR3 is CASSPDSGGELFF.